Included here is one TCR beta chain sequence, with context. Its antigen is not identified. This sample stems from a study of cytomegalovirus exposure and HLA in healthy donors. Findings of the study overall: Specificity of a few CMV-associated chains for CMV antigens was verified in vitro. When the data were analyzed later, several of the most significant clusters appeared to be linked to common viral pathogens.

Nominally healthy donors were sampled, though unrecorded immune exposures were likely. The primer mix had 60 Vbeta and 13 Jbeta primers. The data were produced by immunoSEQ multiplex PCR, yet TCRdb's version contains in-frame clones alone and is incomplete. The table has 100,000 to 150,000 clones, around 84% seen once. Germline lookup yields CDR1 SGHAT and CDR2 FQNNGV. V was shortened by 3 bases and J by 1 base, with 12 bases between the two germline ends. The CDR3 totals 16 residues. Specimen: PBMCs. The sequence was obtained from a woman aged 35 to 49 in good health and CMV-seronegative. The gene calls are TRBV11-2 and TRBJ2-2, with D possibly matching TRBD1 (6 bases). CDR3 nucleotide sequence: TGTGCCAGCAGCTTTGGACAGACTTTGAACACCGGGGAGCTGTTTTTT. This codes for CASSFGQTLNTGELFF.